The present entry profiles one T cell receptor beta chain with its context. The target antigen is unknown. After constant-region reverse-primer amplification, full-length variable regions underwent semi-nested PCR with Nested Universal Primer A. Using its own MiXCR run on the 5' RACE reads, TCRdb lists one record per CDR3 protein. The table lists about 40,000 distinct CDR3 sequences, around 18% of them singletons. General study points: Greatest tumor Treg TCR overlap was with tumor naive CD4+ cells.

V dropped 7 bases and J dropped 5; count of bases not matched to a gene: 6. CDR1 MNHEY and CDR2 SVGEGT come from the germline V gene. This CDR3 has 14 amino acids. Naive CD4+ cells had CD25+ Tregs removed. The receptor's source is a female donor with breast cancer. This rearrangement joins TRBV6-2 or TRBV6-3 to TRBJ2-1, with TRBD2 matching over 9 bases. The specimen was naive CD4+ T cells sorted from a lymph node. Specified subset: naive CD4+ T cells, CD4+CD45RA+CD25-. The CDR3 DNA sequence: TGTGCCAGCACCAGCGGGAGGCTCAACAATGAGCAGTTCTTC. This encodes CASTSGRLNNEQFF.